These T cell receptor beta chains were read from a single sample in a study of T cells in Graves' hyperthyroidism and ophthalmopathy. TCRdb re-called the multiplex PCR reads with MiXCR, one entry per CDR3 protein. The table shows fewer than 450,000 distinct CDR3 sequences, with approximately 17% occurring only once. Sequences were obtained from blood. The receptors originated from a man younger than 35 with Graves' ophthalmopathy. Both conserved end residues are part of each CDR3. Fields, in order: D gene, clone size, V gene, J gene, CDR3 DNA, CDR3 protein. A D gene is named only where the DNA matches it firmly. Size is stated for part of the rows, as once, few or many counts, or as a class when the clone is expanded.

D: TRBD1; size: few; V: TRBV10-3; J: TRBJ1-2; DNA: TGTGCCATCAGCGGGACAGGGGAAAAGTTGCATGGCTACACCTTC; CDR3: CAISGTGEKLHGYTF
D: TRBD1; size: many; V: TRBV28; J: TRBJ1-6; DNA: TGTGCCAGCAGTTCCCAGGACAGGGTGTTTTCACCCCTCCACTTT; CDR3: CASSSQDRVFSPLHF
D: .; size: many; V: TRBV5-1; J: TRBJ1-1; DNA: TGCGCCAGCAGCTTGCTCGACAGGCTTAACACTGAAGCTTTCTTT; CDR3: CASSLLDRLNTEAFF
D: .; size: few; V: TRBV5-1; J: TRBJ2-7; DNA: TGCGCCAGCAGCGAGACGGGTAGCTCCTACGAGCAGTACTTC; CDR3: CASSETGSSYEQYF
D: TRBD2; size: .; V: TRBV29-1; J: TRBJ2-1; DNA: TGCAGCGTTGTAGGTTGTCGGGGGGATGAGCAGTTCTTC; CDR3: CSVVGCRGDEQFF
D: TRBD1; size: .; V: TRBV7-2; J: TRBJ2-2; DNA: TGTGCCAGCGAGAAGGGACAGGGGAACACCGGGGAGCTGTTTTTT; CDR3: CASEKGQGNTGELFF
D: .; size: .; V: TRBV4-1; J: TRBJ2-1; DNA: TGCGCCAGCAGCCAGCTAGACCTCAATGAGCAGTTCTTC; CDR3: CASSQLDLNEQFF
D: TRBD1; size: many; V: TRBV3-1; J: TRBJ2-2; DNA: TGTGCCAGCAGCCCCACCGGGACAGGCATCACCGGGGAGCTGTTTTTT; CDR3: CASSPTGTGITGELFF
D: .; size: many; V: TRBV5-6; J: TRBJ2-5; DNA: TGTGCCAGCAGCTGGGACTCCCCGGGCACCCAGTACTTC; CDR3: CASSWDSPGTQYF
D: .; size: few; V: TRBV10-3; J: TRBJ2-3; DNA: TGTGCCATATCAGAGGGAGGCACAGATACGCAGTATTTT; CDR3: CAISEGGTDTQYF
D: .; size: few; V: TRBV7-8; J: TRBJ1-5; DNA: TGTGCCAGCAGCCCCGCCCCAGGGATCAATCAGCCCCAGCATTTT; CDR3: CASSPAPGINQPQHF
D: TRBD2; size: .; V: TRBV14; J: TRBJ2-3; DNA: TGTGCCAGCAGCCAAGCTCTAGCGGGTTACACAGATACGCAGTATTTT; CDR3: CASSQALAGYTDTQYF
D: TRBD2; size: few; V: TRBV9; J: TRBJ2-5; DNA: TGTGCCAGCAGCGTAGGTATTAGCGGGGGTGAAGAGACCCAGTACTTC; CDR3: CASSVGISGGEETQYF
D: .; size: .; V: TRBV20-1; J: TRBJ1-6; DNA: TGCAGTGCTAGGGCCGGGGTATCCCTGGAAACCTATAATTCACCCCTCCACTTT; CDR3: CSARAGVSLETYNSPLHF
D: .; size: few; V: TRBV3-1; J: TRBJ1-5; DNA: TGTGCCAGCAGCCCACAGGGAGAAAATCAGCCCCAGCATTTT; CDR3: CASSPQGENQPQHF
D: .; size: .; V: TRBV7-9; J: TRBJ2-1; DNA: TGTGCCAGCAGACCGCAACAGGGTCCTCTCTACAATGAGCAGTTCTTC; CDR3: CASRPQQGPLYNEQFF
D: .; size: many; V: TRBV20-1; J: TRBJ1-2; DNA: TGCAGTGCTAGACCGCGGGGGGTTGATGGCTACACCTTC; CDR3: CSARPRGVDGYTF
D: .; size: few; V: TRBV12-3/TRBV12-4; J: TRBJ2-1; DNA: TGTGCCAGCAGTCCCCAGACAGGGCGGGACGAGCAGTTCTTC; CDR3: CASSPQTGRDEQFF
D: .; size: many; V: TRBV11-2; J: TRBJ2-2; DNA: TGTGCCAGCGGTGTGAGGGTCGAGGCCGGGGAGCTGTTTTTT; CDR3: CASGVRVEAGELFF
D: TRBD2; size: .; V: TRBV7-6; J: TRBJ2-7; DNA: TGTGCCAGCAGCCCGGGACTAGGAAGAGATGAGCAGTACTTC; CDR3: CASSPGLGRDEQYF
D: .; size: .; V: TRBV7-8; J: TRBJ2-3; DNA: TGTGCCAGCAGCTTAGCGCTAACGGGGAGCACAGATACGCAGTATTTT; CDR3: CASSLALTGSTDTQYF
D: TRBD1; size: many; V: TRBV11-2; J: TRBJ2-3; DNA: TGTGCCAGCAGCTTGTACCACGGGACAGGGGGCGTTGATACGCAGTATTTT; CDR3: CASSLYHGTGGVDTQYF
D: .; size: few; V: TRBV3-1; J: TRBJ1-1; DNA: TGTGCCAGCAGCAGGAAAACGGAACAACGGAACACTGAAGCTTTCTTT; CDR3: CASSRKTEQRNTEAFF
D: .; size: few; V: TRBV5-1; J: TRBJ1-5; DNA: TGCGCCAGCAGCTTGCATACAGGTCTCAATCAGCCCCAGCATTTT; CDR3: CASSLHTGLNQPQHF
D: .; size: many; V: TRBV11-3; J: TRBJ1-2; DNA: TGTGCCAGCAGCTTCCCCCGGGACACTACTAACTATGGCTACACCTTC; CDR3: CASSFPRDTTNYGYTF
D: TRBD2; size: .; V: TRBV9; J: TRBJ2-1; DNA: TGTGCCAGCAGCGTAAGCGGGGTAAGCTCCTACAATGAGCAGTTCTTC; CDR3: CASSVSGVSSYNEQFF
D: .; size: many; V: TRBV6-1; J: TRBJ2-1; DNA: TGTGCCAGCAGTGATTCGAGGGGCTCCTACAATGAGCAGTTCTTC; CDR3: CASSDSRGSYNEQFF
D: .; size: many; V: TRBV2; J: TRBJ2-5; DNA: TGTGCCAGCGGAGAACTGTACCAAGAGACCCAGTACTTC; CDR3: CASGELYQETQYF
D: .; size: many; V: TRBV7-7; J: TRBJ2-5; DNA: TGTGCTAGCGCCGGACAGTCAGAGACCCAGTACTTC; CDR3: CASAGQSETQYF
D: TRBD2; size: many; V: TRBV3-1; J: TRBJ2-3; DNA: TGTGCCAGCAGCCAAGTCGGGGGGGCCGTAGATACGCAGTATTTT; CDR3: CASSQVGGAVDTQYF
D: TRBD1; size: many; V: TRBV27; J: TRBJ1-5; DNA: TGTGCCAGCACCCGCCGCCCCGGGACAGACCAACGATCGGGCAATCAGCCCCAGCATTTT; CDR3: CASTRRPGTDQRSGNQPQHF
D: TRBD2; size: many; V: TRBV2; J: TRBJ2-3; DNA: TGTGCCAGCAGTGGAGTTAGCGGGGGCACAGATACGCAGTATTTT; CDR3: CASSGVSGGTDTQYF
D: .; size: few; V: TRBV29-1; J: TRBJ1-2; DNA: TGCAGCGTTGTGACCGGGACCTATGGCTACACCTTC; CDR3: CSVVTGTYGYTF
D: .; size: many; V: TRBV2; J: TRBJ1-1; DNA: TGTGCCAGCAACAGAAAGACAAACACTGAAGCTTTCTTT; CDR3: CASNRKTNTEAFF
D: .; size: .; V: TRBV10-1; J: TRBJ1-6; DNA: TGCGCCAGCAGTCAAATGGGATCACCCCTCCACTTT; CDR3: CASSQMGSPLHF
D: .; size: .; V: TRBV5-1; J: TRBJ2-2; DNA: TGCGCCAGCAGGAATCAGGGGACCGGGGAGCTGTTTTTT; CDR3: CASRNQGTGELFF
D: .; size: .; V: TRBV7-2; J: TRBJ2-7; DNA: TGTGCCAGTGGTTCGCGGGGAGCCTACGAGCAGTACTTC; CDR3: CASGSRGAYEQYF
D: .; size: many; V: TRBV5-1; J: TRBJ1-1; DNA: TGCGCCAGCAGCTTGCAACAGGGAGAGGCTTTCTTT; CDR3: CASSLQQGEAFF
D: .; size: many; V: TRBV5-1; J: TRBJ1-4; DNA: TGCGCCAGCAGCTTGCGGACAGTTAATGAAAAACTGTTTTTT; CDR3: CASSLRTVNEKLFF
D: .; size: .; V: TRBV28; J: TRBJ1-1; DNA: TGTGCCAGCAGTCCTCAGGGTCCCCGGAACACTGAAGCTTTCTTT; CDR3: CASSPQGPRNTEAFF
D: .; size: many; V: TRBV27; J: TRBJ1-1; DNA: TGTGCCAGCATGCCGACAGGCCGGAACACTGAAGCTTTCTTT; CDR3: CASMPTGRNTEAFF
D: .; size: many; V: TRBV6-5; J: TRBJ2-7; DNA: TGTGCCAGCAGTTACAGTCGGACTTTGAGCTCCTACGAGCAGTACTTC; CDR3: CASSYSRTLSSYEQYF
D: TRBD1; size: few; V: TRBV5-1; J: TRBJ2-2; DNA: TGCGCCAGCAGCCCATTGGACAGGGACGCCGGGGAGCTGTTTTTT; CDR3: CASSPLDRDAGELFF
D: .; size: many; V: TRBV12-3/TRBV12-4; J: TRBJ1-1; DNA: TGTGCCAGCAGTTTTCTCGGGGGTGCTGAAGCTTTCTTT; CDR3: CASSFLGGAEAFF
D: TRBD2; size: many; V: TRBV20-1; J: TRBJ2-7; DNA: TGCAGTGCTACTCGGCGATTAGATAGCGGGGGGGCTTACGAGCAGTACTTC; CDR3: CSATRRLDSGGAYEQYF
D: TRBD2; size: many; V: TRBV29-1; J: TRBJ2-7; DNA: TGCAGCGTTGAAGATGGACTAGCGGGGGACGAGCAGTACTTC; CDR3: CSVEDGLAGDEQYF
D: .; size: many; V: TRBV29-1; J: TRBJ1-4; DNA: TGCAGCGTTGACTCTGGGATTAATGAAAAACTGTTTTTT; CDR3: CSVDSGINEKLFF
D: .; size: many; V: TRBV12-3/TRBV12-4; J: TRBJ2-3; DNA: TGTGCCAGCTGTTCGGCATCTCGCACAGATACGCAGTATTTT; CDR3: CASCSASRTDTQYF
D: .; size: few; V: TRBV9; J: TRBJ1-6; DNA: TGTGCCAGCAGCGTGGATTCGGGCTATTCACCCCTCCACTTT; CDR3: CASSVDSGYSPLHF
D: .; size: many; V: TRBV5-5; J: TRBJ1-1; DNA: TGTGCCAGCAGCCCCGGGACCCCTGAAGCTTTCTTT; CDR3: CASSPGTPEAFF